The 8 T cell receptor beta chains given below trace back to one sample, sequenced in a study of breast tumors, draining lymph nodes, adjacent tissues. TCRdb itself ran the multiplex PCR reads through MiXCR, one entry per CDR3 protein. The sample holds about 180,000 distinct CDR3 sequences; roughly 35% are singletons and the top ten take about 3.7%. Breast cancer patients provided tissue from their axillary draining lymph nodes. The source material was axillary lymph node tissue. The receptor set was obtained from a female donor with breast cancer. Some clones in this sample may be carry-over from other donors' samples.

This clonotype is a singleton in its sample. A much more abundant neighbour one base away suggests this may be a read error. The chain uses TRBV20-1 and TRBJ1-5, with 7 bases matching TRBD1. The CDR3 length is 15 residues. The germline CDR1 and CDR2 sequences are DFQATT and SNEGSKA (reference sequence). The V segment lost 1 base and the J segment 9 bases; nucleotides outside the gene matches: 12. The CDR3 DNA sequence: TGCAGTGCTAGAGGAGGGGGCGCAGGCACTCGGCCCCAGCATTTT. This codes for CSARGGGAGTRPQHF.

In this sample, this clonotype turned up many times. This CDR3 is CASSQDRTGGRRGYTF. The CDR3 nucleotides read TGCGCCAGCAGCCAAGATCGGACAGGGGGACGTAGGGGCTACACCTTC. The chain employs TRBV4-3 and TRBJ1-2; 10 bases are shared with TRBD1. Germline V CDR1 and CDR2: LGHNA, YSLEER. V lost 0 bases, J lost 8 bases, and 9 bases stayed unmatched. The CDR3 consists of 16 residues.

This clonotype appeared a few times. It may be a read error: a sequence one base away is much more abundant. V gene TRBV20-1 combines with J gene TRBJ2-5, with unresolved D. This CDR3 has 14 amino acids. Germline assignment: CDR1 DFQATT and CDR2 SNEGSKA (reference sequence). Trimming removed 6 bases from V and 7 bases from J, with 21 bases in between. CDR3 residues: CSAPTFGQEATQYF. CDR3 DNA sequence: TGCAGTGCCCCGACGTTTGGGCAAGAAGCGACCCAGTACTTC.

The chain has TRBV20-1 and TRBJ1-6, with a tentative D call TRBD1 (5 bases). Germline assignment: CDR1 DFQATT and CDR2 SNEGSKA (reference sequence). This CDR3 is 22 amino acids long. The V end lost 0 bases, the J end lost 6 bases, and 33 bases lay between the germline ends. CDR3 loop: CSAREGQIANTGELTGNSPLHF. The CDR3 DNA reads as TGCAGTGCTAGAGAGGGGCAGATCGCGAACACCGGGGAGCTAACCGGTAATTCACCCCTCCACTTT.

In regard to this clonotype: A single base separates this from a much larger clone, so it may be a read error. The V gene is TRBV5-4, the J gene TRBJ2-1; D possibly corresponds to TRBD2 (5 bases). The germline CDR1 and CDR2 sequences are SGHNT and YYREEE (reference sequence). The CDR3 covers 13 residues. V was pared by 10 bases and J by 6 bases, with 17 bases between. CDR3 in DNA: TGTGCCCGCTTACGCCTAGCCTCCAATGAGCAGTTCTTC. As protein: CARLRLASNEQFF.

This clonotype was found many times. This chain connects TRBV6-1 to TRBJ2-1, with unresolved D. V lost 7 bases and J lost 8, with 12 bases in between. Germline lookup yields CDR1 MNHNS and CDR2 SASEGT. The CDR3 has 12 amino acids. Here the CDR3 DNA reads TGTGCCAGCACTAACACCCTGGATGAGCAGTTCTTC. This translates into CASTNTLDEQFF.

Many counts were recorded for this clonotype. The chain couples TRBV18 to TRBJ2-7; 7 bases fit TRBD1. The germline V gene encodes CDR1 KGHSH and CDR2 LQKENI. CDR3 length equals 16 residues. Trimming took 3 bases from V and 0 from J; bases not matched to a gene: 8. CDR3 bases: TGTGCCAGCTCACCGTCCGACAGGGATCCCTCCTACGAGCAGTACTTC. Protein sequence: CASSPSDRDPSYEQYF.

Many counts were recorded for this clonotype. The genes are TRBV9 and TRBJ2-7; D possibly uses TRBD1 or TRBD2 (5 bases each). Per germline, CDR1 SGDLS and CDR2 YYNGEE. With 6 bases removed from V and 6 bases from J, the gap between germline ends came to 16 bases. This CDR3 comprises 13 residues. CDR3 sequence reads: CASTVGPEGEQYF. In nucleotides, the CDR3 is TGTGCCAGCACCGTGGGACCCGAGGGCGAGCAGTACTTC. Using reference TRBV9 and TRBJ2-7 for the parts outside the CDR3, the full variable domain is DSGVTQTPKHLITATGQRVTLRCSPRSGDLSVYWYQQSLDQGLQFLIQYYNGEERAKGNILERFSAQQFPDLHSELNLSSLELGDSALYFCASTVGPEGEQYFGPGTRLTVT.